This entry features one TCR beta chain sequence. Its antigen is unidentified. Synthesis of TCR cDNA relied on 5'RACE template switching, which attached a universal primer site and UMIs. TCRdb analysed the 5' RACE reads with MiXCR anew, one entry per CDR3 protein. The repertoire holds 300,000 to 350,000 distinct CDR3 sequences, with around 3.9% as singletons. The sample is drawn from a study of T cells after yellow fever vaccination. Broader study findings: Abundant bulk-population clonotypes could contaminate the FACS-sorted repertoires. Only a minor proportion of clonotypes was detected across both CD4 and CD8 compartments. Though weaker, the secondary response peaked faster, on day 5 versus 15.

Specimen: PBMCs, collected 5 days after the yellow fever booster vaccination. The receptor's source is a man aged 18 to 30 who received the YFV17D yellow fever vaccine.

In nucleotides, the CDR3 is TGTGCCAGCAGCTTAGAGGGGGCGGTCTACAATGAGCAGTTCTTC. Its protein product is CASSLEGAVYNEQFF. The chain combines TRBV11-2 with TRBJ2-1, with D possibly matching TRBD1 (6 bases). CDR3 size: 15 residues. Germline CDR1 and CDR2: SGHAT and FQNNGV. Trimming pared 0 bases from V and 3 bases from J, leaving 9 bases between.